Described below is a single T cell receptor beta chain sequence and its context. These data come from a study of blood T cell repertoires in COVID-19. Across the whole study: Acute and convalescent COVID-19 specimens originated in the United States, Italy and Spain. PBMCs, B-cell-depleted T cells, or T cells provided the cDNA or gDNA that made up the material.

Original analysis: The assay estimated nucleated cells by amplifying reference gene primers. Profiled with immunoSEQ multiplex PCR; TCRdb holds only in-frame clones, not every one. The V and J calls and the clone size are those of that table, but D and trimming were determined from the DNA. The sample holds roughly 70,000 clones, more than 75% seen once. CDR3 length: 15 amino acids. Trimming removed 3 bases from V and 6 bases from J; junction bases left unmatched: 5. Germline CDR1 reads LGHDT; CDR2 reads YNNKEL (reference sequence). This receptor was identified in a woman aged 55-69 years with acute or convalescent COVID-19. The sample consisted of peripheral blood. The rearrangement links TRBV3-1 (or the pseudogene TRBV3-2) to TRBJ2-1; 10 bases are a match to TRBD2. The DNA of the CDR3 is TGTGCCAGCAGCCACAGCGGGGGGGCCGCCAATGAGCAGTTCTTC. This translates into CASSHSGGAANEQFF.